The 3 T cell receptor beta chains presented below share a single source sample, sequenced in a study of CD8+ T cells in alopecia areata. The treatment here: oral pan-JAK inhibitor, 5-10 mg twice daily. Sequencing used cDNA as its template, made by extracting RNA and reverse transcribing it. Clones were read by immunoSEQ multiplex PCR, and TCRdb kept only the in-frame ones, dropping some. Of some 200,000 clones detected, roughly 50% appear once; the ten largest clones hold 10% to 15%. The sample in question was CD8+ T cells sorted from blood, obtained at week 24, from a patient treated with tofacitinib. These receptors were collected from a human donor with alopecia areata.

The V and J genes are TRBV11-1 and TRBJ2-3; D is ambiguous. Trimming cost V 4 bases and J 6 bases, with 8 bases left between them. Germline V gene sequence: CDR1 SGHAT, CDR2 FQDESV (reference sequence). The CDR3 runs 12 residues. For the CDR3, the DNA is TGTGCCAGCAGCTGGGATTTGGATACGCAGTATTTT. Translated, it gives CASSWDLDTQYF. The variable domain in full, completed from reference TRBV11-1 and TRBJ2-3, reads EAEVAQSPRYKITEKSQAVAFWCDPISGHATLYWYRQILGQGPELLVQFQDESVVDDSQLPKDRFSAERLKGVDSTLKIQPAELGDSAMYLCASSWDLDTQYFGPGTRLTVL.

The rearrangement joins TRBV4-1 to TRBJ1-1, with D possibly matching TRBD1 (6 bases). The CDR3 extends over 16 amino acids. The germline V gene encodes CDR1 MGHRA and CDR2 YSYEKL. Trimming stripped 4 bases from V and 6 bases from J, with 21 bases between. The CDR3 reads CASSPRTESYWAEAFF. CDR3 nucleotide sequence: TGCGCCAGCAGCCCTCGGACAGAATCGTATTGGGCTGAAGCTTTCTTT.

This clone appeared a few times. Other DNA sequences in the same sample also yield this CDR3. The V and J genes are TRBV7-9 and TRBJ2-3, with D unresolved. This CDR3 has 12 amino acids. Trimming took off 4 bases at V and 3 bases at J, with 5 bases between the two ends. In germline, CDR1 is SEHNR, CDR2 FQNEAQ (reference sequence). CDR3 loop: CASSSRTDTQYF. CDR3 in DNA: TGTGCCAGCAGCTCCCGGACAGATACGCAGTATTTT. The variable domain in full, completed from reference TRBV7-9 and TRBJ2-3, reads DTGVSQNPRHKITKRGQNVTFRCDPISEHNRLYWYRQTLGQGPEFLTYFQNEAQLEKSRLLSDRFSAERPKGSFSTLEIQRTEQGDSAMYLCASSSRTDTQYFGPGTRLTVL.